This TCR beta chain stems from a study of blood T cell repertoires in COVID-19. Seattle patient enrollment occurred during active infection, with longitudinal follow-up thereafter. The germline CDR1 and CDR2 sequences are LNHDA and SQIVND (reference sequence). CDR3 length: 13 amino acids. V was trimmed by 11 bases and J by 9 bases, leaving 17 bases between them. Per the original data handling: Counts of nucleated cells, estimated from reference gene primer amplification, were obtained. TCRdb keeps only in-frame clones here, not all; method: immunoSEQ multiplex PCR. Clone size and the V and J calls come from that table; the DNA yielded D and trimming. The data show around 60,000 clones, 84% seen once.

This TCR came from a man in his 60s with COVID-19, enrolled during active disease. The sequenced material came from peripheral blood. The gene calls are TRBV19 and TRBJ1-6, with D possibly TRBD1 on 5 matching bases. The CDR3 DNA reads TGTGCCGGCAGAACAGGATCAAGTTCACCCCTCCACTTT. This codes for CAGRTGSSSPLHF.